The entry below gives a single T cell receptor (beta chain) sequence along with its context. This sample is part of a study of blood T cell repertoires in COVID-19. As for the study in general: Specimens from acute and convalescent COVID-19 originated in the United States, Italy and Spain. In each case, the material was cDNA or gDNA derived from T cells, B-cell-depleted T cells, or PBMCs.

The CDR3 contains 15 residues. The germline gives CDR1 SGHVS, CDR2 FNYEAQ. After removal of 5 bases from V and 2 bases from J, the junction contained 5 bases not matched to a gene. In the original processing: Estimation of nucleated cell counts was performed using reference gene primer amplification. Only in-frame clones appear in the TCRdb table, and some are missing; sequencing was by immunoSEQ multiplex PCR. For V, J and clone size, that table is used; D and trimming come from the DNA. The table has 70,000 or so clones, about 91% seen once. The sequenced sample consisted of peripheral blood. This TCR came from a woman between 45 and 65 years old with acute or convalescent COVID-19. V and J are TRBV7-6 and TRBJ2-7; TRBD2 matches at 11 bases. CDR3 amino acids: CASSPLAGGPYEQYF. CDR3 bases: TGTGCCAGCAGCCCGTTAGCGGGGGGGCCCTACGAGCAGTACTTC.